This is a list of T cell receptor beta chains from one sample in a study of CD8 T cells in ankylosing spondylitis. TCRdb processed the 5' RACE reads anew with MiXCR; each CDR3 protein has one entry. The data show 180,000 or so distinct CDR3 sequences, more than 9% seen once. Sequencing input: blood, either unsorted or a sorted T cell fraction (not recorded which). Receptors originate from a male donor with ankylosing spondylitis or in good health (not recorded which). The CDR3 runs from the conserved cysteine through the conserved F or W. Fields, in order: J gene, clone size, D gene, V gene, CDR3 protein, CDR3 DNA. The D gene is left open where the match is weak. Size is omitted from some rows. Given values are once, few, many or a class for expanded clones.

>TRBJ2-5|.|TRBD1|TRBV12-3/TRBV12-4
CASSRGQGQETQYF
TGTGCCAGCAGTCGCGGACAGGGCCAAGAGACCCAGTACTTC
>TRBJ2-5|.|TRBD2|TRBV11-2
CASSRPGLGVETQYF
TGTGCCAGCAGTCGCCCGGGACTAGGGGTGGAGACCCAGTACTTC
>TRBJ1-1|few|TRBD1|TRBV7-2
CASKRQGFESTEAFF
TGTGCCAGCAAAAGACAGGGGTTTGAGAGCACTGAAGCTTTCTTT
>TRBJ2-2|few|.|TRBV7-7
CATIDWNTGELFF
TGTGCCACTATAGACTGGAACACCGGGGAGCTGTTTTTT
>TRBJ1-1|many|.|TRBV6-5
CASSYLGTQAFF
TGTGCCAGCAGTTATCTCGGGACGCAAGCTTTCTTT
>TRBJ1-1|many|.|TRBV6-1
CASSEARGDPSEAFF
TGTGCCAGCAGTGAAGCACGGGGGGACCCCAGTGAAGCTTTCTTT
>TRBJ2-2|many|.|TRBV3-1
CASSTGAGELFF
TGTGCCAGCTCGACGGGGGCCGGGGAGCTGTTTTTT
>TRBJ2-4|many|.|TRBV20-1
CSVMTGQAKNIQYF
TGCAGTGTCATGACCGGACAAGCCAAAAACATTCAGTACTTC
>TRBJ2-1|many|TRBD2|TRBV5-1
CASSLATSGNNEQFF
TGCGCCAGCAGCTTGGCTACTAGCGGGAACAATGAGCAGTTCTTC
>TRBJ2-5|.|.|TRBV5-1
CASSWGAVQETQYF
TGCGCCAGCAGCTGGGGGGCGGTCCAAGAGACCCAGTACTTC
>TRBJ1-6|many|.|TRBV28
CASSFRGGNSPLHF
TGTGCCAGCAGTTTTCGGGGGGGTAATTCACCCCTCCACTTT
>TRBJ1-4|.|TRBD1|TRBV7-2
CASSQTGGSEKLFF
TGTGCCAGCAGCCAGACAGGGGGGAGTGAAAAACTGTTTTTT
>TRBJ2-2|few|.|TRBV11-2
CASSSGSMGTGELFF
TGTGCCAGCAGCAGCGGGTCTATGGGGACCGGGGAGCTGTTTTTT
>TRBJ2-2|.|.|TRBV9
CASSVEETYTGELFF
TGTGCCAGCAGCGTAGAGGAAACTTACACCGGGGAGCTGTTTTTT
>TRBJ2-5|few|TRBD2|TRBV20-1
CSARDWGAGGRFETQYF
TGCAGTGCTAGAGATTGGGGAGCGGGGGGTAGATTCGAGACCCAGTACTTC
>TRBJ2-3|many|TRBD2|TRBV5-1
CASTSGGEDTQYF
TGCGCCAGCACTAGCGGGGGAGAAGATACGCAGTATTTT
>TRBJ2-3|few|.|TRBV7-9
CASSSNDRLRTDTQYF
TGTGCCAGCAGTTCCAACGACAGACTCCGAACAGATACGCAGTATTTT